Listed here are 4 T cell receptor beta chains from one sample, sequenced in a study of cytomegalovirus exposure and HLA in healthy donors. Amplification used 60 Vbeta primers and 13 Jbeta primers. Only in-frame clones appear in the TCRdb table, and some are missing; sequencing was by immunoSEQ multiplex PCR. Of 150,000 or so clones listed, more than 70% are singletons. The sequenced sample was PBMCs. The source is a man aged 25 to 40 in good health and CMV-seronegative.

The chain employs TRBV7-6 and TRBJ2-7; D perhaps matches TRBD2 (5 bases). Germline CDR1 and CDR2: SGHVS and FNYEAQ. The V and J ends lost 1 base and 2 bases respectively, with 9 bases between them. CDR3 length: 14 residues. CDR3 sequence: CASSLETGTYEQYF. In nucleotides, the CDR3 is TGTGCCAGCAGCTTAGAGACGGGAACCTACGAGCAGTACTTC.

The CDR3 loop is CSVEDGTGKETQYF. Here the CDR3 DNA reads TGCAGCGTTGAAGACGGGACAGGGAAAGAGACCCAGTACTTC. This chain links TRBV29-1 with TRBJ2-5, with 9 bases aligning to TRBD1. The ends lost 0 bases at V and 3 bases at J; junction bases unmatched: 2. CDR3 length: 14 amino acids. In germline, CDR1 is SQVTM, CDR2 ANQGSEA.

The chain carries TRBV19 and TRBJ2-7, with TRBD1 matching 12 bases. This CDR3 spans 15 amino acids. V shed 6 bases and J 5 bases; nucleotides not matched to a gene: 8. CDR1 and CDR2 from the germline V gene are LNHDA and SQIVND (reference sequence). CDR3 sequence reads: CASSPLGTGGHEQYF. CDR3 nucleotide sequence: TGTGCCAGTAGCCCCCTAGGGACAGGGGGCCACGAGCAGTACTTC.

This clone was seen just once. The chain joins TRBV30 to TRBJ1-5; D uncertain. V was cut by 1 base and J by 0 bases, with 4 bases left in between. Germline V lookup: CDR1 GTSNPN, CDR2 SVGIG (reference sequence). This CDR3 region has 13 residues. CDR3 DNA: TGTGCCTGGAGTGCCCTTAGCAATCAGCCCCAGCATTTT. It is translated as CAWSALSNQPQHF.